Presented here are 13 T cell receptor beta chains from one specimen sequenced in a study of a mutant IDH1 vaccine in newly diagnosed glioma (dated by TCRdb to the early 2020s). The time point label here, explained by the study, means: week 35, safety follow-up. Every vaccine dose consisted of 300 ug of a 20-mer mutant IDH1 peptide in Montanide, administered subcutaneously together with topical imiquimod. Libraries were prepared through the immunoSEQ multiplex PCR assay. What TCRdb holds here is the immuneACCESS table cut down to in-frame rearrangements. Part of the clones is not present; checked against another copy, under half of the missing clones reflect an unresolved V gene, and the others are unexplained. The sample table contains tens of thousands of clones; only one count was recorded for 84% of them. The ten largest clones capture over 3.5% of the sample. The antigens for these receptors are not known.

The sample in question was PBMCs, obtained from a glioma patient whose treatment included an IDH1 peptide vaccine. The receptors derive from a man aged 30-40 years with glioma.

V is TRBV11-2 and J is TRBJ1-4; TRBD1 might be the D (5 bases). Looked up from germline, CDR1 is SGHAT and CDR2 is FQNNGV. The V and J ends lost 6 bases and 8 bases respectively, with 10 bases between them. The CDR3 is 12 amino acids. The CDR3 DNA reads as TGTGCCAGCAGAGCCCGGGGCGAAAAACTGTTTTTT. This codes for CASRARGEKLFF.

For the CDR3, the DNA is TGTGCCTGGAGTGTGGGATCCACAGATACGCAGTATTTT. Protein sequence: CAWSVGSTDTQYF. The chain carries TRBV30 and TRBJ2-3, with D unresolved. The V gene's germline CDR1 is GTSNPN and CDR2 SVGIG (reference sequence). Trimming stripped 0 bases from V and 2 bases from J, with 6 bases between. This CDR3 is 13 amino acids long.

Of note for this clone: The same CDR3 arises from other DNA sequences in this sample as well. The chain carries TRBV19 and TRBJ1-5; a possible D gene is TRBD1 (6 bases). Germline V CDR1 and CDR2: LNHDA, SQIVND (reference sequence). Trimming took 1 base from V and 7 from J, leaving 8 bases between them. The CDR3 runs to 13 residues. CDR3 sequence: CASSIVGGQPQHF. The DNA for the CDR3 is TGTGCCAGTAGTATAGTAGGGGGACAGCCCCAGCATTTT. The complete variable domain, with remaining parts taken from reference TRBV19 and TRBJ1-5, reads DGGITQSPKYLFRKEGQNVTLSCEQNLNHDAMYWYRQDPGQGLRLIYYSQIVNDFQKGDIAEGYSVSREKKESFPLTVTSAQKNPTAFYLCASSIVGGQPQHFGDGTRLSIL.

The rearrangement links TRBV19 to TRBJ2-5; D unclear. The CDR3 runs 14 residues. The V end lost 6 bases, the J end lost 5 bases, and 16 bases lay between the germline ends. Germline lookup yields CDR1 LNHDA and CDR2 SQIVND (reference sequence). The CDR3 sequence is CASSVTGVTETQYF. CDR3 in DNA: TGTGCCAGTAGCGTTACTGGGGTAACTGAGACCCAGTACTTC.

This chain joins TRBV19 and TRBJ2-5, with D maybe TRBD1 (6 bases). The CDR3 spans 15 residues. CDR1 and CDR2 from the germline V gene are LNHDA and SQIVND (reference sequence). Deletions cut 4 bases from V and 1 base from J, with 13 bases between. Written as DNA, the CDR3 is TGTGCCAGTAGTACTTCGGACAGTGTCCAAGAGACCCAGTACTTC. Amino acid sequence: CASSTSDSVQETQYF.

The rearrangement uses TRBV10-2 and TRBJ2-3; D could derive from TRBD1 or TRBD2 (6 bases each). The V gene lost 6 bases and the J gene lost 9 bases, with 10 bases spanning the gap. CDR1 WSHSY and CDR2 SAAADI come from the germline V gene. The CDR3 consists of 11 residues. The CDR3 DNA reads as TGCGCCAGCAGCGGGGGCGGGACGCAGTATTTT. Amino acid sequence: CASSGGGTQYF.

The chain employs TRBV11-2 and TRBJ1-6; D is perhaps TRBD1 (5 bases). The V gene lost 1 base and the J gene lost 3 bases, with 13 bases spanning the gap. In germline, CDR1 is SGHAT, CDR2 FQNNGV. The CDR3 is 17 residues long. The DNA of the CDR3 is TGTGCCAGCAGCTTAGTAGGGCAGGGAAACTATAATTCACCCCTCCACTTT. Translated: CASSLVGQGNYNSPLHF.

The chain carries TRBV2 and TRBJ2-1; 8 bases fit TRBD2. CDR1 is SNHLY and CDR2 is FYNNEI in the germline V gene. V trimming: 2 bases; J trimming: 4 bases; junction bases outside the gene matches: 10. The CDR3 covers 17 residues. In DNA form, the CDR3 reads TGTGCCAGCAGTGAAAGACTTCGGGGGGGCAAGTACAATGAGCAGTTCTTC. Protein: CASSERLRGGKYNEQFF.

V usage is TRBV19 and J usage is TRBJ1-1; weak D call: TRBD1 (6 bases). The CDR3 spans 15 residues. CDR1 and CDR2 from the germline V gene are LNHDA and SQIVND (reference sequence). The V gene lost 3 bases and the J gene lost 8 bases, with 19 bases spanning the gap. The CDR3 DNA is TGTGCCAGTAGTATTCTGACAGGCCTCTCGGGAGAAGCTTTCTTT. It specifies CASSILTGLSGEAFF.

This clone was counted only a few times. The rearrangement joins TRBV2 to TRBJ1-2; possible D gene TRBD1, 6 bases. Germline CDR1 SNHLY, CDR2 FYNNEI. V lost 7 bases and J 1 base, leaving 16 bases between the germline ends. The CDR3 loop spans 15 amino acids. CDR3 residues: CASNQDSGDNYGYTF. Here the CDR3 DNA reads TGTGCCAGCAACCAGGACAGCGGAGATAACTATGGCTACACCTTC.

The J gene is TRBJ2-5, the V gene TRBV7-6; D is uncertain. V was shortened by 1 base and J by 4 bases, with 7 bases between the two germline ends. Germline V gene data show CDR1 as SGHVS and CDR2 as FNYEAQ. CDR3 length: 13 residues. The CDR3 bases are TGTGCCAGCAGCTTAGTCTGGGGAGAGACCCAGTACTTC. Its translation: CASSLVWGETQYF.

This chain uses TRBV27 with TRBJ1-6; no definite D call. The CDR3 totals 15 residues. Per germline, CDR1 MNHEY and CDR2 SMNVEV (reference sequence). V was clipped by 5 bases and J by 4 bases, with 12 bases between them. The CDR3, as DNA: TGTGCCAGCAGTCTAGATGAGACTTATAATTCACCCCTCCACTTT. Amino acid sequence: CASSLDETYNSPLHF.

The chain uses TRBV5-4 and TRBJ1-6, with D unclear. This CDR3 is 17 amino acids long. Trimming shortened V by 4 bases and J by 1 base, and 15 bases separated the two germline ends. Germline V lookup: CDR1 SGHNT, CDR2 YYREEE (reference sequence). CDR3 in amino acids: CASSQTAARSYNSPLHF. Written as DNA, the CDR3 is TGTGCCAGCAGCCAAACAGCGGCGCGGTCCTATAATTCACCCCTCCACTTT.